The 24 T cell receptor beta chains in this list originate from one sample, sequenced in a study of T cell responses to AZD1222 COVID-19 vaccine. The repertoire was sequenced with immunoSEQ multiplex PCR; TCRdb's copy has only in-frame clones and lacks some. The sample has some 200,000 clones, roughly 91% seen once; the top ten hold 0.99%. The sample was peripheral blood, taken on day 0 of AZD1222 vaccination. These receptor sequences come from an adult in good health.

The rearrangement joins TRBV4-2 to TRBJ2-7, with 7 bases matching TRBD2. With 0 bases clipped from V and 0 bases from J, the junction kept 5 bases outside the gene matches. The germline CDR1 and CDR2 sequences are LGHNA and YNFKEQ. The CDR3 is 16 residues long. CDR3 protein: CASSQDPGLDSYEQYF. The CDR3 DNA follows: TGTGCCAGCAGCCAAGATCCAGGACTAGACTCCTACGAGCAGTACTTC.

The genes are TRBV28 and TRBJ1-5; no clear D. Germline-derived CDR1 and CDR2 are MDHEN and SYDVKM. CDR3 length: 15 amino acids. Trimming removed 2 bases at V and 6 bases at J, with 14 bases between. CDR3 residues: CASSLVPVATQPQHF. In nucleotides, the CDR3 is TGTGCCAGCAGTTTAGTTCCGGTGGCTACTCAGCCCCAGCATTTT.

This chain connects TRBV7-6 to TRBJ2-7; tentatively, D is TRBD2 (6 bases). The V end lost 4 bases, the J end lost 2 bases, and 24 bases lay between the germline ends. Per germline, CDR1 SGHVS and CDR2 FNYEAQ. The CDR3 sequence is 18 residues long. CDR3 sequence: CASSSSPSRGVFPYEQYF. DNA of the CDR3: TGTGCCAGCAGCTCCTCACCTTCGCGGGGAGTCTTCCCCTACGAGCAGTACTTC.

CDR3 sequence: CASSLAGGALSEQYF. CDR3 in DNA: TGTGCCAGCAGCTTGGCCGGGGGCGCCTTATCCGAGCAGTACTTC. The J gene is TRBJ2-7, the V gene TRBV5-8; either TRBD1 or TRBD2 may supply D (6 bases each). The germline CDR1 and CDR2 sequences are SGHTS and YDEGEE. V shed 0 bases and J shed 6 bases, with 16 bases lying between them. There are 15 residues in the CDR3.

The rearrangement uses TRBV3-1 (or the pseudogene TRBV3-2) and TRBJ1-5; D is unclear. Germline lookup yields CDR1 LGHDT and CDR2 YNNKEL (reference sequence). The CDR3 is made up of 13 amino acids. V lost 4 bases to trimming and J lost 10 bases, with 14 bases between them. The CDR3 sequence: CASSRHGIKPQHF. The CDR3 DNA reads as TGTGCCAGCAGCCGACATGGTATCAAACCCCAGCATTTT.

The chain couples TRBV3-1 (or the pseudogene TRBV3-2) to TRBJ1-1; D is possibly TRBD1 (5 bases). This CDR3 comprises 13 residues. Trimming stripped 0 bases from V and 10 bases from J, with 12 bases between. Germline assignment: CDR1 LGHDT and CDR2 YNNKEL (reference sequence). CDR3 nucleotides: TGTGCCAGCAGCCAAGATTTGCCCAGGGCAGCTTTCTTT. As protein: CASSQDLPRAAFF.

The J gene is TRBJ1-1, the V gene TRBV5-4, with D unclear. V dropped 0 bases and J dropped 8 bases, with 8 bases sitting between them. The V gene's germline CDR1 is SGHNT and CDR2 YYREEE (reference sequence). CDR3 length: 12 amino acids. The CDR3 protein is CASSLVAGEAFF. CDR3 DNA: TGTGCCAGCAGCTTGGTAGCCGGAGAAGCTTTCTTT.

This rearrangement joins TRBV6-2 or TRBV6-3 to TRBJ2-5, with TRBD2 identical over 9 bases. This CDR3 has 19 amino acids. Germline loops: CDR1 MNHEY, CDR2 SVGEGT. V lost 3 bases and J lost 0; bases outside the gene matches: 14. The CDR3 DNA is TGTGCCAGCAGTTATAATCCCTTTAGCGCGGGGGGGAACCAAGAGACCCAGTACTTC. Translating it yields CASSYNPFSAGGNQETQYF.

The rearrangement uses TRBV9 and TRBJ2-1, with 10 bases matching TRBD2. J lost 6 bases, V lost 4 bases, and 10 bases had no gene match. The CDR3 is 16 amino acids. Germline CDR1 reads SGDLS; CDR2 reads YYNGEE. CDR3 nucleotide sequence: TGTGCCAGCAGCCTCTACACTAGCGGGGCGATCAATGAGCAGTTCTTC. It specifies CASSLYTSGAINEQFF.

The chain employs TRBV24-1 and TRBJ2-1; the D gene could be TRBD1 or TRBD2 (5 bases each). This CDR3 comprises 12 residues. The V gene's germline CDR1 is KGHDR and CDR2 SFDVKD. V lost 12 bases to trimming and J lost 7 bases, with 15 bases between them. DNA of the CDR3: TGTGCCGCCTTGGGACGGAAAAATGAGCAGTTCTTC. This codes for CAALGRKNEQFF.

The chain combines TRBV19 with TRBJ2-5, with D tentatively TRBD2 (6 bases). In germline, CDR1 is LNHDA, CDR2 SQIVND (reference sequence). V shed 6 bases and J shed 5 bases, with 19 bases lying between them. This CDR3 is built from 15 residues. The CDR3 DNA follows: TGTGCCAGTAGGCCTCTAACGGACGGAGGGGAGACCCAGTACTTC. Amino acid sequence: CASRPLTDGGETQYF.

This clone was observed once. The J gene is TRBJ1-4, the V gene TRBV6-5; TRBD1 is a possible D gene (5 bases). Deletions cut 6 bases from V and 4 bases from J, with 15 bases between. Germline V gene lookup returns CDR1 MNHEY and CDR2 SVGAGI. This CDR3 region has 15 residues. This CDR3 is CASRPPGRNNEKLFF. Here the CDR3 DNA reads TGTGCCAGCAGGCCTCCGGGACGAAATAATGAAAAACTGTTTTTT.

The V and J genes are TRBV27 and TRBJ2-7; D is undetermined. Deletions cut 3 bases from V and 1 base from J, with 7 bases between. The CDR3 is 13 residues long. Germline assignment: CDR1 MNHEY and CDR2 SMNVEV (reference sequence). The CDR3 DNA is TGTGCCAGCAGTTTTTTCGGTTCCTACGAGCAGTACTTC. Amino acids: CASSFFGSYEQYF.

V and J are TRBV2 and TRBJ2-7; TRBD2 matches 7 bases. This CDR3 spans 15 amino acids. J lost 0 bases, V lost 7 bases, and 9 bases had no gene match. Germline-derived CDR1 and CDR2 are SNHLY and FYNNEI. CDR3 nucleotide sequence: TGTGCCAGCACGGCTAGCGGTTCGAGCTCCTACGAGCAGTACTTC. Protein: CASTASGSSSYEQYF.

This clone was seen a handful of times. CDR3 nucleotide sequence: TGTGCCAGCAGCACGATTACCAGGGATAGCAACGAGCAGTACTTC. This gives the protein CASSTITRDSNEQYF. The J gene is TRBJ2-7, the V gene TRBV5-6; D is possibly TRBD1 (5 bases). Trimming took off 4 bases at V and 5 bases at J, with 19 bases between the two ends. The CDR3 spans 15 residues. The germline V gene has CDR1 SGHDT and CDR2 YYEEEE.

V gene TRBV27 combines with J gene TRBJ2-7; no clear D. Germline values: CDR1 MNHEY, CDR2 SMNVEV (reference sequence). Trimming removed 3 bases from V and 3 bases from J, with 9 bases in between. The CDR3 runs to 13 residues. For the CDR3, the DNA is TGTGCCAGCAGTTTGGTCGACGGCTACGAGCAGTACTTC. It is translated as CASSLVDGYEQYF.

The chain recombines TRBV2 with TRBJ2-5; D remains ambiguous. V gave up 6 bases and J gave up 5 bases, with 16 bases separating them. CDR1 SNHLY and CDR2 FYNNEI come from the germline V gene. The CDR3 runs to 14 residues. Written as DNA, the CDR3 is TGTGCCAGCAGAAAGGCGAAGTATCAGGAGACCCAGTACTTC. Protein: CASRKAKYQETQYF.

The CDR3 DNA sequence: TGTGCCAGCAGCTTAGTTTCGGGGAACACTGAAGCTTTCTTT. It translates to CASSLVSGNTEAFF. This rearrangement joins TRBV7-9 to TRBJ1-1, with D hard to call. This CDR3 contains 14 residues. From germline, CDR1 is SEHNR and CDR2 FQNEAQ (reference sequence). V was clipped by 1 base and J by 1 base, with 7 bases between them. Based on the CDR3 plus reference TRBV7-9 and TRBJ1-1, the full variable domain is DTGVSQNPRHKITKRGQNVTFRCDPISEHNRLYWYRQTLGQGPEFLTYFQNEAQLEKSRLLSDRFSAERPKGSFSTLEIQRTEQGDSAMYLCASSLVSGNTEAFFGQGTRLTVV.

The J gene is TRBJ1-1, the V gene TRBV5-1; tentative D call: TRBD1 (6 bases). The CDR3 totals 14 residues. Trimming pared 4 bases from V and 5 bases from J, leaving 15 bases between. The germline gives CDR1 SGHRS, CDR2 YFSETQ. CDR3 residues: CASSQDRPGTEAFF. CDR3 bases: TGCGCCAGCAGCCAAGACAGGCCGGGGACTGAAGCTTTCTTT.

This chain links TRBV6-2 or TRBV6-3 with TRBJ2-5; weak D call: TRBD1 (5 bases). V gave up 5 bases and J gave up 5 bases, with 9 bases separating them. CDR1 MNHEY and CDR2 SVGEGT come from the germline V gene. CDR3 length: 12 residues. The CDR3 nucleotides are TGTGCCAGCAGTCGCAGGGTTGAGACCCAGTACTTC. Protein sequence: CASSRRVETQYF.

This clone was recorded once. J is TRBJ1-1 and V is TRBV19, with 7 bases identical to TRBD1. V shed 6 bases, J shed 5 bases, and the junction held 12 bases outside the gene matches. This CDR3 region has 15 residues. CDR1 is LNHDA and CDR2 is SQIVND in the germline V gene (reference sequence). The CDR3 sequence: CASSDLQGLGTEAFF. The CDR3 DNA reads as TGTGCCAGTAGCGACTTACAGGGGCTTGGAACTGAAGCTTTCTTT.

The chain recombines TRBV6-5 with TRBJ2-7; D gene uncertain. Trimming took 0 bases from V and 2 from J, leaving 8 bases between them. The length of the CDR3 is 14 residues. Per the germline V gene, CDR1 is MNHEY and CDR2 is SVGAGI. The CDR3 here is CASSYSAGPYEQYF. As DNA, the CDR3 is TGTGCCAGCAGTTACTCCGCAGGTCCCTACGAGCAGTACTTC.

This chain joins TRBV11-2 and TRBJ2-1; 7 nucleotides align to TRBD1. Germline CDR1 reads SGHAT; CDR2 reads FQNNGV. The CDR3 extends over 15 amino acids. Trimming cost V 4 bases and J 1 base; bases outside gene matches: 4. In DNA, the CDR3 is TGTGCCAGCAGCTGGGACAGACCTTCCTACAATGAGCAGTTCTTC. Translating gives CASSWDRPSYNEQFF.

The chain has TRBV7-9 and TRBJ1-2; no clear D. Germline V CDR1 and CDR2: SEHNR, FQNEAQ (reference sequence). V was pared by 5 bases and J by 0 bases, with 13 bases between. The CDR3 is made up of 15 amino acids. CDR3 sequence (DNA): TGTGCCAGCAGCCCCCCGTTAGGGTCTAACTATGGCTACACCTTC. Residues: CASSPPLGSNYGYTF.